This TCR beta chain was documented in a study of shared clonotypes between healthy human individuals. Study context: Each donor's CD4 naive and CD4 memory cells filled three plates apiece, CD8 naive two, and CD8 memory one.

The table came from immunoSEQ multiplex PCR; TCRdb's copy has only in-frame clones and leaves some out. This table holds some 2.1 million clones, about 95% found once. CDR1 is MGHRA, CDR2 YSYEKL, per germline. The CDR3 is 17 residues long. The V gene lost 1 base and the J gene lost 1 base, with 15 bases spanning the gap. On this clone itself: Antigen specificity is unknown.

Cells designated naive CD8 were CD45RO-negative and were positively selected for CCR7, with terminally differentiated effector memory CD45RA+ cells excluded. Overall study findings and caveats: Clonotype sharing across four donors was observed for about 5.5% of naive CD4 clonotypes. Relative to clonotypes present in all four donors, those not shared had lower generation probabilities.

The sequence was obtained from a man younger than 30 in good health. Material for sequencing was naive CD8+ T cells sorted from blood. The chain uses TRBV4-1 and TRBJ2-3, with a possible D match to TRBD2 (7 bases). The CDR3 DNA sequence: TGCGCCAGCAGCCAAGTTCACGGGGGGCCGGGCACAGATACGCAGTATTTT. It yields the protein CASSQVHGGPGTDTQYF.